Below, one T cell receptor (beta chain) is given with its context. Method: immunoSEQ multiplex PCR; TCRdb's copy keeps in-frame clones and lacks some. The sample contains under 350,000 clones, 65% to 90% of which appear only once. The source of the sample is a study of blood T cell repertoires in COVID-19. Study-wide background: COVID-19 samples, acute and convalescent, were from the United States, Italy and Spain. T cells, B-cell-depleted T cells, or PBMCs supplied cDNA or gDNA.

The sequence was obtained from a human donor in a cohort sampled during active COVID-19. Material: peripheral blood.

As DNA, the CDR3 is TGTGCCAGCAGTTCCCTGACTAGCGGGAGGAATGAGCAGTTCTTC. As protein: CASSSLTSGRNEQFF. This chain connects TRBV6-6 to TRBJ2-1; 13 bases fit TRBD2. Germline CDR1 is MNHNY and CDR2 is SVGAGI (reference sequence). The CDR3 runs to 15 residues. The ends lost 4 bases at V and 7 bases at J; junction bases unmatched: 4.